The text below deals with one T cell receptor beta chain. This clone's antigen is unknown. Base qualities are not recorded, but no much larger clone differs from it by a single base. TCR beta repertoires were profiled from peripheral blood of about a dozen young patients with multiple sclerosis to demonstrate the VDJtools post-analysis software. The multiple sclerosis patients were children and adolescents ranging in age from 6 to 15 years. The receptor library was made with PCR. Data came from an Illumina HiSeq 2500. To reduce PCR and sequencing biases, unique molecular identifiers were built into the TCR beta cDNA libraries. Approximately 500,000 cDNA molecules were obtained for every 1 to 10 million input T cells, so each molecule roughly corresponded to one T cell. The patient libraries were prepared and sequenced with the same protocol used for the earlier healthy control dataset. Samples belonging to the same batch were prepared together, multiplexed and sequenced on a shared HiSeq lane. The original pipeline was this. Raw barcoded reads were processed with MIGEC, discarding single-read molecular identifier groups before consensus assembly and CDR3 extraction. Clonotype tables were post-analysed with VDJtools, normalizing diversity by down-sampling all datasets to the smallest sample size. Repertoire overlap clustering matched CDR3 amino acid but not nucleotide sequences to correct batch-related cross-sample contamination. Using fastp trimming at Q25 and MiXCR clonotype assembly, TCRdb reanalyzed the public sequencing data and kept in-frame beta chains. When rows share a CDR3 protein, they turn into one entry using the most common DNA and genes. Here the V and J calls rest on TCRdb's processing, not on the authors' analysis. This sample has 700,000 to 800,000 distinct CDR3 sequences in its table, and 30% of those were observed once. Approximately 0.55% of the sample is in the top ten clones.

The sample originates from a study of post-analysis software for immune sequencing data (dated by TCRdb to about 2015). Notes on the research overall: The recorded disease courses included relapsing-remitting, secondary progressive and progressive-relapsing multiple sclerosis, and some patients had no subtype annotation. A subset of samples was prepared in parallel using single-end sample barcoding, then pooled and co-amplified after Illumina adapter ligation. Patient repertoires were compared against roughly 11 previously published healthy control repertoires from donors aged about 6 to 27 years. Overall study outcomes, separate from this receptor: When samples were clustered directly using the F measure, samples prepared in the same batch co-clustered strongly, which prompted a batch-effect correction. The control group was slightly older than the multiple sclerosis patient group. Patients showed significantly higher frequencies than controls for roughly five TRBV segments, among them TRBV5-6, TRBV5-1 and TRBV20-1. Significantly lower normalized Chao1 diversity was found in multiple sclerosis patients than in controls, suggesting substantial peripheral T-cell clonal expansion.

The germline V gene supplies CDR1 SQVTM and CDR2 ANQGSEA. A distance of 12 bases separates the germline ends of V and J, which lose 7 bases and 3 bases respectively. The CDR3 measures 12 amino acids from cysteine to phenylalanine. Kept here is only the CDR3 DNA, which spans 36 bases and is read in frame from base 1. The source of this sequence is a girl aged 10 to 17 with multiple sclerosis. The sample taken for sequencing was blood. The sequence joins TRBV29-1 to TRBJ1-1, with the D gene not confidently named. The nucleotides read TGCAGCGCCAGGACCGGCCACACTGAAGCTTTCTTT. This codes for CSARTGHTEAFF.